The 32 T cell receptor beta chains below come from one sample, sequenced in a study of molecular identifiers for immune sequencing clone quantification. TCRdb itself ran the PCR reads through MiXCR, one entry per CDR3 protein. The top ten clones hold 0.7% to 0.9% of a sample with about half a million distinct CDR3 sequences, about a quarter of them seen once. Sequencing was carried out using naive CD8+ T cells from blood, with Jurkat cell RNA spiked in. Subset reported: FACS-sorted CD8+CD4-CCR7+CD45RA+ naive T cells. The receptor source for this set is a human donor in good health. Some libraries in this study had Jurkat cell RNA spiked in.

This clonotype has only a few counts. The chain is built from TRBV5-1 and TRBJ2-7; the D is unclear. This CDR3 is 13 amino acids long. Per germline, CDR1 SGHRS and CDR2 YFSETQ. Trimming left V 4 bases short and J 4 bases short, with 12 bases between. DNA for the CDR3: TGCGCCAGCAGCACTGGACCTCAATACGAGCAGTACTTC. Its protein product is CASSTGPQYEQYF.

This clonotype occurred a few times. CDR3 residues: CAISESSEIFYEQYF. As DNA, the CDR3 is TGTGCCATCAGTGAGTCGTCTGAGATCTTCTACGAGCAGTACTTC. The rearrangement links TRBV10-3 to TRBJ2-7; D is unresolved. CDR1 is ENHRY, CDR2 SYGVKD, per germline. Trimming stripped 0 bases from V and 3 bases from J, with 12 bases between. The CDR3 loop spans 15 amino acids.

The sample holds many counts of this clonotype. CDR3 DNA sequence: TGTGCCAGCAGCAAAGACGCTAGCAATCAGCCCCAGCATTTT. It translates to CASSKDASNQPQHF. The genes are TRBV7-9 and TRBJ1-5, with unresolved D. Germline V gene lookup returns CDR1 SEHNR and CDR2 FQNEAQ (reference sequence). V was cut by 5 bases and J by 0 bases, with 8 bases left in between. The CDR3 contains 14 residues.

With respect to this clonotype: With a much larger clone just one base away, this may be a read error. This sequence joins TRBV29-1 and TRBJ2-7; D may be TRBD1 or TRBD2 (6 bases each). Between the trimmed V and J ends, which lost 0 bases and 6 bases, there was a span of 30 bases. The CDR3 contains 19 residues. CDR1 and CDR2 from the germline V gene are SQVTM and ANQGSEA. The chain's CDR3 is CSVEDEKDRGRGVLCEQYF. The CDR3 region has the DNA TGCAGCGTTGAAGATGAGAAGGACCGGGGGCGTGGAGTCCTCTGCGAGCAGTACTTC.

V gene TRBV29-1 combines with J gene TRBJ2-1, with D perhaps being TRBD1 or TRBD2 (5 bases each). The CDR3 covers 16 residues. Germline values: CDR1 SQVTM, CDR2 ANQGSEA. Trimming removed 1 base at V and 3 bases at J, with 16 bases between. CDR3 amino acids: CSVEGGPLENYNEQFF. CDR3 coding DNA: TGCAGCGTTGAAGGGGGACCCTTGGAGAACTACAATGAGCAGTTCTTC.

The table lists this clonotype with a few counts. V is TRBV15 and J is TRBJ1-6; D is unresolved. Trimming took 0 bases from V and 6 from J, leaving 12 bases between them. The CDR3 is 16 residues long. The V gene's germline CDR1 is LNHNV and CDR2 YYDKDF (reference sequence). CDR3 sequence reads: CATSRDRAGRNSPLHF. In DNA, the CDR3 is TGTGCCACCAGCAGAGATAGGGCCGGGCGTAATTCACCCCTCCACTTT.

There are a few counts of this clonotype. This chain links TRBV7-9 with TRBJ2-5; either TRBD1 or TRBD2 may fit D (6 bases each). Germline CDR1 is SEHNR and CDR2 is FQNEAQ (reference sequence). The CDR3 has 13 residues. V was trimmed by 3 bases and J by 5 bases, leaving 10 bases between them. The CDR3 loop is CASSFQGGETQYF. CDR3 DNA sequence: TGTGCCAGCAGCTTTCAAGGGGGGGAGACCCAGTACTTC.

This clonotype was seen a handful of times. The chain employs TRBV5-6 and TRBJ2-1, with D hard to call. The CDR3 totals 13 residues. The germline V and J ends were trimmed by 1 base and 6 bases, with 8 bases remaining between them. Germline-derived CDR1 and CDR2 are SGHDT and YYEEEE. The CDR3 is CASSLRLRNEQFF. CDR3 nucleotide sequence: TGTGCCAGCAGCTTGCGGTTGCGCAATGAGCAGTTCTTC.

V and J are TRBV19 and TRBJ1-5; D unresolved. The CDR3 totals 15 residues. Trimming took 3 bases from V and 7 from J, leaving 16 bases between them. CDR1 is LNHDA, CDR2 SQIVND, per germline (reference sequence). The CDR3 DNA sequence: TGTGCCAGTAGTATGGGTACGAGGCAGGTACAGCCCCAGCATTTT. This encodes CASSMGTRQVQPQHF.

The V gene is TRBV5-4, the J gene TRBJ2-6; D remains unclear. Germline V gene lookup returns CDR1 SGHNT and CDR2 YYREEE (reference sequence). Trimming left V 0 bases short and J 0 bases short, with 7 bases between. The length of the CDR3 is 16 residues. DNA of the CDR3: TGTGCCAGCAGCTTGGGAGGTGACTCTGGGGCCAACGTCCTGACTTTC. Its translation: CASSLGGDSGANVLTF.

The sample holds a few counts of this clonotype. The chain recombines TRBV27 with TRBJ2-3; D might be TRBD1 (5 bases). In germline, CDR1 is MNHEY, CDR2 SMNVEV (reference sequence). This CDR3 is built from 14 residues. Trimming removed 6 bases at V and 3 bases at J, with 13 bases between. The CDR3 loop reads CASSSTGLTDTQYF. For the CDR3, the DNA is TGTGCCAGCAGCTCCACAGGTTTAACAGATACGCAGTATTTT.

The table lists this clonotype with many counts. The V and J genes are TRBV19 and TRBJ2-4, with D possibly matching TRBD2 (6 bases). The germline gives CDR1 LNHDA, CDR2 SQIVND (reference sequence). Trimming shortened V by 5 bases and J by 10 bases, and 9 bases separated the two germline ends. This CDR3 spans 11 amino acids. The CDR3 loop reads CASSFREIQYF. As DNA, the CDR3 is TGTGCCAGTAGTTTCCGGGAGATTCAGTACTTC.

Points on this clonotype: A single base separates this from a much larger clone, so it may be a read error. The chain couples TRBV2 to TRBJ2-3; D gene ambiguous. V was shortened by 9 bases and J by 4 bases, with 14 bases between the two germline ends. This CDR3 spans 13 amino acids. Germline V gives CDR1 SNHLY, CDR2 FYNNEI. The CDR3: CARGHRGADTQYF. CDR3 sequence (DNA): TGTGCCAGGGGCCATCGTGGCGCAGATACGCAGTATTTT.

The chain joins TRBV30 to TRBJ2-3; 10 nucleotides agree with TRBD2. The germline V gene encodes CDR1 GTSNPN and CDR2 SVGIG (reference sequence). The CDR3 spans 13 residues. Trimming removed 4 bases from V and 4 bases from J; junction bases left unmatched: 2. CDR3 sequence: CAWTSGSSDTQYF. CDR3 nucleotide sequence: TGTGCCTGGACTAGCGGGAGTTCAGATACGCAGTATTTT.

The chain links TRBV4-3 to TRBJ2-3; either TRBD1 or TRBD2 may supply D (5 bases each). Germline loops: CDR1 LGHNA, CDR2 YSLEER. The CDR3 consists of 14 residues. V was cut by 0 bases and J by 6 bases, with 10 bases left in between. The CDR3 reads CASSQEGPIDTQYF. DNA for the CDR3: TGCGCCAGCAGCCAAGAGGGACCGATCGATACGCAGTATTTT.

This clonotype has a handful of counts. The chain couples TRBV18 to TRBJ2-7, with no clear D. This CDR3 comprises 15 residues. Trimming left V 0 bases short and J 4 bases short, with 13 bases between. Germline values: CDR1 KGHSH, CDR2 LQKENI. The CDR3 region has the DNA TGTGCCAGCTCACCACCGCTCATGACTGATTACGAGCAGTACTTC. Translated, it gives CASSPPLMTDYEQYF.

On this clonotype itself: This could be a read error, since a much larger clone is one nucleotide away. J is TRBJ2-7 and V is TRBV20-1; 11 bases agree with TRBD2. The CDR3 is 14 amino acids. Germline assignment: CDR1 DFQATT and CDR2 SNEGSKA (reference sequence). Trimming removed 6 bases from V and 2 bases from J; junction bases left unmatched: 6. CDR3 DNA: TGCAGTGCCAAGGGACTAGCGGAAACCTACGAGCAGTACTTC. Protein sequence: CSAKGLAETYEQYF.

This clonotype appeared once. The rearrangement links TRBV4-1 to TRBJ2-7, with D hard to call. CDR1 is MGHRA, CDR2 YSYEKL, per germline. The V end was cut by 0 bases, the J end by 2 bases, with 11 bases between. The CDR3 is made up of 15 amino acids. The CDR3 here is CASSQDRTVPYEQYF. DNA of the CDR3: TGCGCCAGCAGCCAAGATAGGACGGTCCCCTACGAGCAGTACTTC.

V and J are TRBV6-4 and TRBJ2-3; a weak D match, TRBD1 (6 bases). This CDR3 is 14 amino acids long. CDR1 and CDR2 (germline): MRHNA, SNTAGT. Trimming cost V 7 bases and J 6 bases, with 17 bases left between them. CDR3 sequence: CASTGLQGPDTQYF. CDR3 in DNA: TGTGCCAGCACAGGACTTCAGGGGCCGGATACGCAGTATTTT.

The chain joins TRBV6-5 to TRBJ2-5, with D tentatively TRBD1 (6 bases). The V end lost 8 bases, the J end lost 6 bases, and 19 bases lay between the germline ends. CDR1 is MNHEY, CDR2 SVGAGI, per germline. There are 14 residues in the CDR3. The CDR3 nucleotides read TGTGCCAGCGGGGCCCAGGGGCCTTGGAAGACCCAGTACTTC. Translating it yields CASGAQGPWKTQYF.

The table lists this clonotype with many counts. V and J are TRBV20-1 and TRBJ2-7; 12 nucleotides match TRBD2. The CDR3 covers 17 residues. Germline trimming cut 1 base from V and 0 bases from J; bases unmatched to any gene: 7. Germline V gives CDR1 DFQATT, CDR2 SNEGSKA (reference sequence). CDR3 bases: TGCAGTGCTAGAGCCAGCGGGACTAGCGGGTACTCCTACGAGCAGTACTTC. It translates to CSARASGTSGYSYEQYF.

This clonotype showed up just a few times. This sequence joins TRBV6-5 and TRBJ1-1, with 11 bases identical to TRBD1. Trimming removed 5 bases from V and 3 bases from J; junction bases left unmatched: 5. The CDR3 consists of 15 residues. Germline lookup yields CDR1 MNHEY and CDR2 SVGAGI. CDR3 in amino acids: CASSGGTGGYTEAFF. The CDR3, as DNA: TGTGCCAGCAGTGGAGGGACAGGGGGATACACTGAAGCTTTCTTT.

This clonotype has more than one count but fewer than ten. A much bigger clone sits one base away, suggesting this may be a read error. The CDR3 here is CSGEKPDTQYF. In DNA, the CDR3 is TGCAGCGGTGAGAAGCCAGATACGCAGTATTTT. This sequence joins TRBV29-1 and TRBJ2-3; D gene ambiguous. The CDR3 is 11 amino acids. Germline V gene lookup returns CDR1 SQVTM and CDR2 ANQGSEA. V gave up 7 bases and J gave up 4 bases, with 9 bases separating them.

This clonotype was found a few times. The chain combines TRBV5-1 with TRBJ2-3; D possibly corresponds to TRBD1 (5 bases). The CDR3 is 14 residues long. CDR1 is SGHRS, CDR2 YFSETQ, per germline. The V end was cut by 4 bases, the J end by 6 bases, with 15 bases between. The DNA for the CDR3 is TGCGCCAGCAGCCCCTGGGAAGGGGCGGATACGCAGTATTTT. Its translation is CASSPWEGADTQYF.

There are many counts of this clonotype. CDR3 nucleotide sequence: TGCAGCGTTGAAGGATGGGGCTTAAATCAAGAGACCCAGTACTTC. Translating gives CSVEGWGLNQETQYF. The rearrangement joins TRBV29-1 to TRBJ2-5; tentative D call: TRBD1 (5 bases). V was cut by 1 base and J by 2 bases, with 14 bases left in between. The germline CDR1 and CDR2 sequences are SQVTM and ANQGSEA. The CDR3 contains 15 residues.

This clonotype was observed many times. This chain joins TRBV20-1 and TRBJ2-7, with TRBD1 matching 9 bases. Germline CDR1 and CDR2: DFQATT and SNEGSKA (reference sequence). V shed 3 bases, J shed 5 bases, and the junction held 5 bases outside the gene matches. CDR3 length: 13 residues. CDR3 DNA: TGCAGTGCTAGCGGACAGGGGAAGAACGAGCAGTACTTC. Translating it yields CSASGQGKNEQYF.

The J gene is TRBJ1-1, the V gene TRBV30, with D perhaps matching TRBD1 (6 bases). This CDR3 comprises 15 residues. V lost 5 bases and J 6 bases, leaving 22 bases between the germline ends. The V gene's germline CDR1 is GTSNPN and CDR2 SVGIG (reference sequence). The CDR3 bases are TGTGCCTGGGGAGGCGAAACAGGGCGGTTGGCTGAAGCTTTCTTT. This sequence encodes CAWGGETGRLAEAFF.

The gene calls are TRBV15 and TRBJ2-3, with D perhaps matching TRBD1 (6 bases). CDR1 LNHNV and CDR2 YYDKDF come from the germline V gene (reference sequence). The V gene lost 5 bases and the J gene lost 1 base, with 19 bases spanning the gap. CDR3 size: 17 residues. In DNA form, the CDR3 reads TGTGCCACCAGCTGCTTCGGGGACACCTCTTGCACAGATACGCAGTATTTT. It translates to CATSCFGDTSCTDTQYF.

This chain links TRBV19 with TRBJ2-6; D is uncertain. V lost 5 bases, J lost 0 bases, and 11 bases lay in between. The CDR3 has 16 residues. Germline V CDR1 and CDR2: LNHDA, SQIVND (reference sequence). The CDR3: CASSPWVLSGANVLTF. CDR3 sequence (DNA): TGTGCCAGTAGTCCTTGGGTACTCTCTGGGGCCAACGTCCTGACTTTC.

Concerning this clonotype itself: Germline is not matched at one junction end, which may reflect a read error. This chain connects TRBV7-9 to TRBJ1-1; no clear D. CDR1 and CDR2 from the germline V gene are SEHNR and FQNEAQ (reference sequence). This CDR3 has 15 amino acids. CDR3 nucleotide sequence: TGTCCCAGCAGCTTCCCGACGGGAGGGAACACTGAAGCTTTCTTT. Translating gives CPSSFPTGGNTEAFF.

At least ten counts were recorded for this clonotype. This chain joins TRBV12-3 or TRBV12-4 and TRBJ2-5; 7 bases line up with TRBD2. This CDR3 region has 12 residues. J gave up 0 bases and V 10 bases, and 2 bases lay outside the gene matches. The DNA for the CDR3 is TGTGCCACCAGCGGGAACCAAGAGACCCAGTACTTC. Translation gives CATSGNQETQYF.

On this clonotype itself: This sequence may be a read error, since a much larger clone differs from it by one base. The chain combines TRBV30 with TRBJ2-3, with D perhaps TRBD2 (5 bases). Germline V CDR1 and CDR2: GTSNPN, SVGIG (reference sequence). There are 16 residues in the CDR3. V was pared by 0 bases and J by 0 bases, with 13 bases between. In DNA form, the CDR3 reads TGTGCCTGGAGTGTGCTAGCCGCCCCTAGCACAGATACGCAGTATTTT. Amino acids: CAWSVLAAPSTDTQYF.